The 3 T cell receptor beta chains below were found in one sample sequenced in a study of shared clonotypes between healthy human individuals. Using immunoSEQ multiplex PCR, the repertoire was profiled, and TCRdb retains in-frame clones only, with some absent. The sample includes some 2,400,000 clones, more than 90% of them seen just once. Sequenced sample: naive CD4+ T cells sorted from blood. Subset given: CD45RA+ positively selected. These receptors were obtained from a man younger than 35 in good health.

The rearrangement uses TRBV6-1 and TRBJ1-2, with TRBD1 identical over 10 bases. V was clipped by 4 bases and J by 8 bases; unmatched bases: 16. CDR1 and CDR2 from the germline V gene are MNHNS and SASEGT. The CDR3 has 17 amino acids. The CDR3 spells CASSASDRGRNGRGYTF. The CDR3, as DNA: TGTGCCAGCAGTGCTTCTGACAGGGGGCGCAATGGACGCGGCTACACCTTC.

The sample holds a few counts of this clone. The chain has TRBV10-3 and TRBJ1-6; D is uncertain. This CDR3 region has 14 residues. Germline values: CDR1 ENHRY, CDR2 SYGVKD. V was shortened by 3 bases and J by 6 bases, with 9 bases between the two germline ends. The CDR3 protein is CAISDSGFNSPLHF. The CDR3 nucleotides read TGTGCCATCAGTGATTCGGGTTTTAATTCACCCCTCCACTTT.

As to this clone: The sample carries other DNA sequences with the same CDR3. The chain links TRBV5-6 to TRBJ1-5, with TRBD1 matching over 7 bases. CDR3 size: 15 residues. V gave up 4 bases and J gave up 4 bases; unmatched junction bases: 8. The germline V gene has CDR1 SGHDT and CDR2 YYEEEE. The CDR3 coding sequence is TGTGCCAGCAGCCTACGGACAGGAGGGAATCAGCCCCAGCATTTT. Translation gives CASSLRTGGNQPQHF.